Listed here are 24 T cell receptor beta chains from one sample, sequenced in a study of T cell changes during pregnancy in multiple sclerosis. Assay: immunoSEQ multiplex PCR; the TCRdb copy retains only in-frame clones and omits some. The sample records some 47,000 clones, 85% to 90% being singletons. The sample consisted of CD8+ T cells from peripheral blood mononuclear cells, taken in the second trimester of pregnancy. These receptors were taken from a female donor with multiple sclerosis, enrolled in a pregnancy study.

Details on this clone: Other nucleotide sequences from this sample produce the same CDR3. This rearrangement joins TRBV27 to TRBJ1-1; 11 bases map to TRBD1. V dropped 5 bases and J dropped 5; count of bases not matched to a gene: 7. The CDR3 has 15 residues. The germline V gene has CDR1 MNHEY and CDR2 SMNVEV (reference sequence). CDR3 protein: CASSLGQGARTEAFF. CDR3 bases: TGTGCCAGCAGTCTCGGACAGGGGGCAAGGACTGAAGCTTTCTTT.

The genes are TRBV7-2 and TRBJ2-7; 7 bases are shared with TRBD1. The germline V gene encodes CDR1 SGHTA and CDR2 FQGNSA. The CDR3 spans 13 residues. Trimming removed 3 bases from V and 2 bases from J; junction bases left unmatched: 1. For the CDR3, the DNA is TGTGCCAGCAGCTTGCAGGGGGCCTACGAGCAGTACTTC. It yields the protein CASSLQGAYEQYF.

V is TRBV19 and J is TRBJ1-3; D gene uncertain. The germline V gene encodes CDR1 LNHDA and CDR2 SQIVND (reference sequence). V was clipped by 6 bases and J by 9 bases, with 18 bases between them. The CDR3 contains 14 residues. In nucleotides, the CDR3 is TGTGCCAGTAGCCCTAGCTTTCTGTCGGGCACCATATATTTT. Translating it yields CASSPSFLSGTIYF.

This rearrangement joins TRBV29-1 to TRBJ2-7, with 9 bases lining up with TRBD2. The V and J ends lost 0 bases and 4 bases, in that order; junction bases with no gene match: 7. This CDR3 region has 15 residues. The germline CDR1 and CDR2 sequences are SQVTM and ANQGSEA. CDR3 residues: CSVEEGRGGWYEQYF. The CDR3 DNA reads TGCAGCGTTGAAGAAGGGCGGGGGGGCTGGTACGAGCAGTACTTC.

Remarks on this clone: The junction differs from germline at one of its ends, possibly a read error. The V gene is TRBV7-7, the J gene TRBJ2-5; 8 nucleotides agree with TRBD2. Germline lookup yields CDR1 SSHAT and CDR2 FNYEAQ (reference sequence). The CDR3 contains 20 residues. In nucleotides, the CDR3 is TGTGCTAGCAGCCCATTTTCAGGGCTAGCGGGTCCCTCGTACCAAGAGACCCAGTACTTC. Translation gives CASSPFSGLAGPSYQETQYF.

J is TRBJ2-5 and V is TRBV29-1, with 9 bases fitting TRBD2. Germline V gives CDR1 SQVTM, CDR2 ANQGSEA. The CDR3 sequence is 16 residues long. Trimming took 1 base from V and 1 from J; bases not matched to a gene: 7. The CDR3 nucleotides are TGCAGCGTTGAAGGGTGGCTAGCGGGGCTCCAAGAGACCCAGTACTTC. Translated: CSVEGWLAGLQETQYF.

The chain joins TRBV9 to TRBJ2-3, with D perhaps matching TRBD2 (7 bases). V lost 3 bases and J lost 4, with 12 bases in between. The CDR3 is 14 amino acids. In germline, CDR1 is SGDLS, CDR2 YYNGEE. CDR3 in DNA: TGTGCCAGCAGCGAGGGGGGGGTTCCAGATACGCAGTATTTT. Residues: CASSEGGVPDTQYF.

This clone was detected a few times. The J gene is TRBJ2-1, the V gene TRBV10-2; D gene uncertain. Germline lookup yields CDR1 WSHSY and CDR2 SAAADI. Deletions cut 6 bases from V and 4 bases from J, with 13 bases between. The length of the CDR3 is 14 residues. CDR3 bases: TGCGCCAGCAGCCTCTTGGGCAGATACAATGAGCAGTTCTTC. It codes for CASSLLGRYNEQFF.

As concerns this clone: This same CDR3 is encoded by further DNA sequences in the sample. This chain uses TRBV13 with TRBJ1-1; TRBD1 matches 10 bases. The CDR3 has 14 residues. CDR1 and CDR2 from the germline V gene are PRHDT and FYEKMQ (reference sequence). The V gene end was trimmed by 3 bases and the J gene end by 5 bases; junction bases not matched to a gene: 3. CDR3 loop: CASSFGTGDTEAFF. In DNA form, the CDR3 reads TGTGCCAGCAGCTTCGGGACAGGGGATACTGAAGCTTTCTTT. Together with reference TRBV13 and TRBJ1-1, the CDR3 gives the full variable domain: AAGVIQSPRHLIKEKRETATLKCYPIPRHDTVYWYQQGPGQDPQFLISFYEKMQSDKGSIPDRFSAQQFSDYHSELNMSSLELGDSALYFCASSFGTGDTEAFFGQGTRLTVV.

The chain links TRBV5-5 to TRBJ2-1, with TRBD1 as a possible D gene (6 bases). Trimming shortened V by 0 bases and J by 15 bases, and 13 bases separated the two germline ends. The germline V gene has CDR1 SGHKS and CDR2 YYEKEE (reference sequence). The CDR3 extends over 12 amino acids. In DNA form, the CDR3 reads TGTGCCAGCAGCTTGGCCCGTGACAGGTTGTTCTTC. It is translated as CASSLARDRLFF. The full variable domain, completed using reference TRBV5-5 and TRBJ2-1, is DAGVTQSPTHLIKTRGQQVTLRCSPISGHKSVSWYQQVLGQGPQFIFQYYEKEERGRGNFPDRFSARQFPNYSSELNVNALLLGDSALYLCASSLARDRLFFGPGTRLTVL.

This clone was picked up one time. Here the CDR3 reads CASSVSLAGGPGTQYF. CDR3 DNA sequence: TGTGCCAGCAGCGTTTCACTAGCGGGGGGGCCTGGGACCCAGTACTTC. The J gene is TRBJ2-5, the V gene TRBV9, with TRBD2 matching 13 bases. This CDR3 contains 16 residues. Germline trimming cut 2 bases from V and 7 bases from J; bases unmatched to any gene: 8. Germline values: CDR1 SGDLS, CDR2 YYNGEE. Using reference TRBV9 and TRBJ2-5 for the parts outside the CDR3, the full variable domain is DSGVTQTPKHLITATGQRVTLRCSPRSGDLSVYWYQQSLDQGLQFLIQYYNGEERAKGNILERFSAQQFPDLHSELNLSSLELGDSALYFCASSVSLAGGPGTQYFGPGTRLLVL.

This sequence joins TRBV4-2 and TRBJ2-1; D unresolved. Trimming cost V 0 bases and J 9 bases, with 6 bases left between them. The CDR3 length is 12 residues. In germline, CDR1 is LGHNA, CDR2 YNFKEQ. CDR3 DNA: TGTGCCAGCAGCCAAGATGCGCGTGAGCAGTTCTTC. The encoded protein is CASSQDAREQFF.

The chain recombines TRBV13 with TRBJ1-1, with TRBD1 matching over 11 bases. The CDR3 covers 17 residues. J gave up 5 bases and V 5 bases, and 13 bases lay outside the gene matches. Germline V gives CDR1 PRHDT, CDR2 FYEKMQ (reference sequence). The CDR3 spells CASSPFGGQGARTEAFF. The CDR3 coding sequence is TGTGCCAGCAGCCCTTTTGGCGGACAGGGGGCCAGAACTGAAGCTTTCTTT.

The gene calls are TRBV9 and TRBJ2-5, with a possible D match to TRBD2 (7 bases). V lost 3 bases, J lost 2 bases, and 14 bases lay in between. The CDR3 runs 15 residues. Germline CDR1 reads SGDLS; CDR2 reads YYNGEE. CDR3 region: CASSANGGAQETQYF. The CDR3 bases are TGTGCCAGCAGCGCCAATGGGGGGGCGCAAGAGACCCAGTACTTC. The full variable domain, completed using reference TRBV9 and TRBJ2-5, is DSGVTQTPKHLITATGQRVTLRCSPRSGDLSVYWYQQSLDQGLQFLIQYYNGEERAKGNILERFSAQQFPDLHSELNLSSLELGDSALYFCASSANGGAQETQYFGPGTRLLVL.

The CDR3 bases are TGTGCCACCTCCTCCGATGAGGGTTCCTACGAGCAGTACTTC. Its protein is CATSSDEGSYEQYF. This chain connects TRBV6-6 to TRBJ2-7; D possibly corresponds to TRBD2 (5 bases). The germline V and J ends were trimmed by 10 bases and 1 base, with 17 bases remaining between them. Germline CDR1 and CDR2: MNHNY and SVGAGI (reference sequence). The CDR3 has 14 residues.

V is TRBV6-6 and J is TRBJ2-7; TRBD2 aligns across 8 bases. V gave up 3 bases and J gave up 3 bases; unmatched junction bases: 4. Germline-derived CDR1 and CDR2 are MNHNY and SVGAGI (reference sequence). This CDR3 spans 14 amino acids. The DNA of the CDR3 is TGTGCCAGCAGTTATGGACTAGCCAGCTACGAGCAGTACTTC. This sequence encodes CASSYGLASYEQYF.

The rearrangement uses TRBV9 and TRBJ2-1; 11 nucleotides line up with TRBD2. This CDR3 contains 15 residues. Per the germline V gene, CDR1 is SGDLS and CDR2 is YYNGEE. Trimming removed 3 bases from V and 9 bases from J; junction bases left unmatched: 8. Here the CDR3 reads CASSEGGLAGGEQFF. The CDR3 DNA reads TGTGCCAGCAGCGAGGGGGGGCTAGCGGGGGGTGAGCAGTTCTTC.

The genes are TRBV9 and TRBJ2-5; 8 nucleotides match TRBD1. The junction had 8 bases not matched to a gene; V was cut back by 5 bases and J by 5 bases. The CDR3 covers 14 residues. In germline, CDR1 is SGDLS, CDR2 YYNGEE. The CDR3 loop reads CASSRTGSRETQYF. CDR3 coding DNA: TGTGCCAGCAGTCGGACAGGGTCTAGGGAGACCCAGTACTTC.

The chain combines TRBV6-5 with TRBJ2-3, with no clear D. CDR1 and CDR2 (germline): MNHEY, SVGAGI. CDR3 size: 14 residues. Trimming cost V 0 bases and J 2 bases, with 6 bases left between them. CDR3 DNA: TGTGCCAGCAGTTACTCGCAGGACACAGATACGCAGTATTTT. This gives the protein CASSYSQDTDTQYF.

The chain carries TRBV7-9 and TRBJ1-2; a possible D gene is TRBD1 (5 bases). This CDR3 comprises 16 residues. The germline gives CDR1 SEHNR, CDR2 FQNEAQ (reference sequence). V gave up 6 bases and J gave up 5 bases, with 22 bases separating them. Written as DNA, the CDR3 is TGTGCCAGCAGTTCGCGGGGCAGGGATTATCGGTATGGCTACACCTTC. This codes for CASSSRGRDYRYGYTF. Full variable domain (outside the CDR3, taken from reference TRBV7-9 and TRBJ1-2): DTGVSQNPRHKITKRGQNVTFRCDPISEHNRLYWYRQTLGQGPEFLTYFQNEAQLEKSRLLSDRFSAERPKGSFSTLEIQRTEQGDSAMYLCASSSRGRDYRYGYTFGSGTRLTVV.

This clone has a single count. J is TRBJ1-1 and V is TRBV7-3; 12 nucleotides match TRBD1. This CDR3 contains 15 residues. The ends lost 2 bases at V and 5 bases at J; junction bases unmatched: 3. The V gene's germline CDR1 is SGHTA and CDR2 FQGTGA. The CDR3 region has the DNA TGTGCCAGCAGCTTAGGGACAGGGGGCGGGACTGAAGCTTTCTTT. It yields the protein CASSLGTGGGTEAFF.

The genes are TRBV5-5 and TRBJ1-4; the match to TRBD1 covers 7 bases. Germline values: CDR1 SGHKS, CDR2 YYEKEE (reference sequence). This CDR3 spans 18 amino acids. J was trimmed by 0 bases and V by 4 bases; bases with no gene match: 12. In nucleotides, the CDR3 is TGTGCCAGCAGCACTGGGACAGAATCTAGCGCAACTAATGAAAAACTGTTTTTT. Translation: CASSTGTESSATNEKLFF.

This rearrangement joins TRBV29-1 to TRBJ2-5, with 9 bases identical to TRBD2. The J segment lost 3 bases and the V segment lost 3 bases, leaving 5 bases of the junction unmatched. The CDR3 has 14 amino acids. CDR1 is SQVTM, CDR2 ANQGSEA, per germline. The CDR3 sequence: CSVDGSGGKETQYF. The CDR3 DNA reads as TGCAGCGTTGACGGTAGCGGGGGAAAAGAGACCCAGTACTTC.

This clone was recorded only once. This rearrangement joins TRBV9 to TRBJ2-5, with 10 bases aligning to TRBD2. The CDR3 has 15 residues. Germline-derived CDR1 and CDR2 are SGDLS and YYNGEE. The J segment lost 4 bases and the V segment lost 3 bases, leaving 6 bases of the junction unmatched. In DNA, the CDR3 is TGTGCCAGCAGCGCGAGCGGGGGGGGCTCAGAGACCCAGTACTTC. It encodes CASSASGGGSETQYF.